The 13 T cell receptor beta chains below all came from one sample that was sequenced in a study of blood T cell repertoires in COVID-19 (TCRdb year 2020). Receptor amplification or capture employed the immunoSEQ multiplex PCR assay. TCRdb took over this immuneACCESS table, retaining in-frame rearrangements with V and J assigned. Such tables are incomplete; in checked studies, under half of the missing clones stem from an unresolved V gene, and the remainder is unexplained. Counted in this sample were around 60,000 clones; about 88% of them appeared once. The leading ten clones occupy around 4.2% of the sample. Sequencing was carried out using peripheral blood. The receptors originated from a man in his 70s with acute or convalescent COVID-19.

The rearrangement joins TRBV6-2 or TRBV6-3 to TRBJ2-5; TRBD1 matches at 10 bases. V lost 0 bases and J lost 2; bases outside the gene matches: 3. Per germline, CDR1 MNHEY and CDR2 SVGEGT. This CDR3 is built from 16 residues. In nucleotides, the CDR3 is TGTGCCAGCAGTTACTCCGGGACAGGGGAACAAGAGACCCAGTACTTC. Its protein is CASSYSGTGEQETQYF.

The chain carries TRBV6-5 and TRBJ1-2, with TRBD1 as a possible D gene (6 bases). CDR1 and CDR2 from the germline V gene are MNHEY and SVGAGI. This CDR3 region has 14 residues. Trimming shortened V by 7 bases and J by 4 bases, and 16 bases separated the two germline ends. The CDR3 protein is CASISRGRSYGYTF. For the CDR3, the DNA is TGTGCCAGCATCTCGCGGGGGCGATCCTATGGCTACACCTTC.

The J gene is TRBJ1-1, the V gene TRBV29-1, with 7 bases lining up with TRBD1. V was clipped by 0 bases and J by 8 bases; unmatched bases: 6. CDR1 is SQVTM, CDR2 ANQGSEA, per germline. The CDR3 has 13 residues. The CDR3 sequence: CSVEDLPGQEAFF. The CDR3 DNA is TGCAGCGTTGAAGATTTACCGGGACAGGAAGCTTTCTTT.

The chain carries TRBV12-3 or TRBV12-4 and TRBJ2-3; D is possibly TRBD1 (5 bases). The CDR3 is 11 amino acids. V lost 5 bases and J lost 6, with 6 bases in between. CDR3 amino acids: CASSPGDTQYF. The CDR3 DNA reads TGTGCCAGCAGTCCAGGGGATACGCAGTATTTT.

The V and J genes are TRBV6-5 and TRBJ1-4; D ambiguous. This CDR3 comprises 12 residues. Germline CDR1 is MNHEY and CDR2 is SVGAGI. V dropped 4 bases and J dropped 11 bases, with 11 bases sitting between them. The CDR3 reads CASSWNLGKLFF. CDR3 nucleotides: TGTGCCAGCAGTTGGAACCTAGGCAAACTGTTTTTT.

The V call is TRBV10-3, the J call TRBJ1-2; TRBD1 matches at 8 bases. Trimming removed 4 bases from V and 4 bases from J; junction bases left unmatched: 8. The CDR3 extends over 15 amino acids. Germline values: CDR1 ENHRY, CDR2 SYGVKD. The CDR3 spells CAISGAQGVVYGYTF. Here the CDR3 DNA reads TGTGCCATCAGTGGAGCACAGGGGGTGGTCTATGGCTACACCTTC.

The genes are TRBV9 and TRBJ2-3, with 8 positions matching TRBD1. The trim removed 0 bases at V and 8 bases at J, leaving 5 bases unmatched. Germline CDR1 is SGDLS and CDR2 is YYNGEE. The CDR3 loop spans 14 amino acids. CDR3 sequence: CASSVVQGGGTQYF. The CDR3 region has the DNA TGTGCCAGCAGCGTAGTACAGGGGGGAGGTACGCAGTATTTT.

The chain carries TRBV10-3 and TRBJ1-2, with unresolved D. Trimming left V 0 bases short and J 4 bases short, with 12 bases between. The CDR3 extends over 15 amino acids. Per the germline V gene, CDR1 is ENHRY and CDR2 is SYGVKD. CDR3 residues: CAISESNQASYGYTF. The CDR3 bases are TGTGCCATCAGTGAGTCGAATCAGGCAAGCTATGGCTACACCTTC.

The rearrangement joins TRBV18 to TRBJ2-5; 13 bases align to TRBD2. The junction had 8 bases not matched to a gene; V was cut back by 5 bases and J by 5 bases. The CDR3 has 16 amino acids. Germline V gene data show CDR1 as KGHSH and CDR2 as LQKENI. The CDR3 sequence: CASSYGLAGAEETQYF. CDR3 in DNA: TGTGCCAGCTCATACGGACTAGCGGGGGCCGAGGAGACCCAGTACTTC.

CDR3: CASSFLGRNTDEQFF. In nucleotides, the CDR3 is TGTGCCAGCAGCTTTTTGGGGAGGAATACGGATGAGCAGTTCTTC. J is TRBJ2-1 and V is TRBV7-9; D is possibly TRBD2 (6 bases). The CDR3 is 15 residues long. Germline V gene lookup returns CDR1 SEHNR and CDR2 FQNEAQ (reference sequence). Trimming removed 3 bases from V and 8 bases from J, with 17 bases in between.

The chain carries TRBV25-1 and TRBJ2-7; D uncertain. The V gene lost 7 bases and the J gene lost 6 bases, with 10 bases spanning the gap. CDR3 length: 11 amino acids. CDR1 is MGHDK, CDR2 SYGVNS, per germline. The CDR3: CASKQNLEQYF. DNA for the CDR3: TGTGCCAGCAAACAGAACCTCGAGCAGTACTTC.

The chain is built from TRBV6-5 and TRBJ1-6, with 7 bases fitting TRBD1. Germline loops: CDR1 MNHEY, CDR2 SVGAGI. The CDR3 spans 13 residues. Germline trimming cut 4 bases from V and 12 bases from J; bases unmatched to any gene: 6. CDR3 nucleotide sequence: TGTGCCAGCAGTTCGCCTACAGGGGTACCCCTCCACTTT. It is translated as CASSSPTGVPLHF.

The chain carries TRBV11-3 and TRBJ1-5; D is undetermined. This CDR3 is 11 amino acids long. The V end lost 5 bases, the J end lost 7 bases, and 6 bases lay between the germline ends. Per the germline V gene, CDR1 is SGHNT and CDR2 is YENEEA. The CDR3 protein is CASSPSQPQHF. For the CDR3, the DNA is TGTGCCAGCAGCCCTAGCCAGCCCCAGCATTTT.